This T cell receptor beta chain stems from a study of blood T cell repertoires in COVID-19. Germline V gives CDR1 MNHEY, CDR2 SVGAGI. The V gene lost 0 bases and the J gene lost 5 bases, with 10 bases spanning the gap. This CDR3 contains 14 residues. Profiled with immunoSEQ multiplex PCR; TCRdb holds only in-frame clones, not every one. The data hold about 350,000 clones, with roughly 87% observed a single time. This clonotype was sampled from a woman in her 30s who had recovered from COVID-19. The chain has TRBV6-5 and TRBJ1-1; D not certain. The sample taken for sequencing was PBMCs or T cells enriched from blood (not recorded which). CDR3 bases: TGTGCCAGCAGTTACTCGGGAGAGGCGACTGAAGCTTTCTTT. It yields the protein CASSYSGEATEAFF.